Sequencing of this T cell receptor beta chain was carried out in a study of OX40 agonist ivuxolimab in advanced cancers. Overall study findings and caveats: Low levels of normalized T-cell clonal expansion also appeared in some nonresponders.

The table lists this clone with a count of one. Its cognate antigen is unknown. Assay used: immunoSEQ multiplex PCR; TCRdb lists only in-frame clones, some missing. The sample yields some 100,000 clones, 80% to 85% seen once. CDR3 length equals 16 residues. CDR1 and CDR2 from the germline V gene are LGHNA and YNFKEQ. The V end was cut by 1 base, the J end by 2 bases, with 12 bases between. This clonotype was sampled from an adult with an advanced solid tumor such as melanoma, head and neck, liver or kidney cancer. Sequences were derived from CD4+ or CD8+ T cells sorted from blood, sampled in a trial of the OX40 agonist ivuxolimab. The chain recombines TRBV4-2 with TRBJ2-1; the D gene is possibly TRBD2 (7 bases). The CDR3 nucleotides read TGTGCCAGCAGCCAAGGTGGGGGGGGGCCCTACAATGAGCAGTTCTTC. Amino acids: CASSQGGGGPYNEQFF.